Listed here is a single T cell receptor beta chain. This clone was seen once. What antigen it recognizes has not been identified. No much larger clone exists at a distance of one base, and base qualities are not known. Trimming at the junction amounts to 4 bases on V and 3 bases on J, and the germline ends lie 11 bases apart. Counted from cysteine to phenylalanine, this CDR3 has 14 amino acids. Solely the CDR3 DNA is kept, with 42 bases framed from the first base. For CDR1 and CDR2, the germline V gene (reference sequence) lists SGHNT and YYREEE. The data derive from a study of PD-L1 blockade in urothelial cancer (TCRdb year 2017). For the wider study: Every patient began therapy in the mid-2010s and was given atezolizumab 1,200 mg intravenously every 3 weeks. About 85% of the 29 patients were males with bladder-origin urothelial cancer, and about 65% of the 29 reported a prior smoking history. An ECOG performance status of 0 or 1 was recorded for the patients, and 0 to 3 prior chemotherapy regimens had been received by the patients. Blood samples were analyzed at two time points: 3 weeks after treatment start (second dose) and 6 weeks after treatment start. Blood samples gave median yields of approximately 130,000 T cells and 80,000 or so unique TCRs, along with a median clonality of about 0.084. The study was an exploratory multi-omic analysis of somatic, immune and clinical correlates of response to PD-L1 blockade with atezolizumab in urothelial cancer. Pretreatment tumor samples, along with matched peripheral blood collected serially before and after atezolizumab treatment, underwent TCR sequencing. Durable clinical benefit was defined as a progression-free survival longer than 6 months, and TCR features were additionally tested against progression-free survival and overall survival. In the same patients, whole exome sequencing and RNA sequencing of pretreatment tumors were performed in addition to TCR sequencing. Durable clinical benefit was achieved by nine patients and was not achieved by 20 patients. Pretreatment blood TCR-seq was available for 27 to 30 patients, at least one posttreatment blood collection was obtained for around 24 patients, and tumor TCR-seq was available for around 24 patients. Beyond this particular receptor, the publication reports: Because of the small sample size (n ≈ 29) and the many exploratory analyses performed, the results are intended to be regarded as hypothesis-generating. Greater expansion of tumor-associated TCR clones in peripheral blood 3 weeks after the start of treatment was observed in patients with durable benefit (n of about 21, p = 0.022). Improved progression-free and overall survival was found to be associated with pretreatment peripheral blood TCR clonality below the median.

According to the study, the label for this sample's time point signals: pretreatment peripheral blood. A total of roughly 30 patients with locally advanced or metastatic urothelial carcinoma, treated at Memorial Sloan Kettering on a trial protocol, made up the cohort. Peripheral blood mononuclear cells were collected from each patient pretreatment and during treatment, giving between 1 and 8 total time points per patient. The Qiagen DNeasy Blood extraction kit was used to purify genomic DNA from total PBMCs and tumor samples. PBMCs were collected pretreatment and during treatment, and were isolated and stored as previously described. Synthetic TCR analog templates were spiked into each PCR to estimate absolute template abundance from read counts. The immunoSEQ assay was used to amplify TCRbeta CDR3 regions from genomic DNA with bias-controlled V and J gene primers. Sequencing of rearranged TCRbeta segments was performed at approximately 20X coverage. The study's own analysis went as follows. Clustering was used to correct sequencing errors, and CDR3s were annotated against IMGT to assign V, D and J genes. Out-of-frame and stop-codon sequences were excluded, and only productive TCRbeta rearrangements were used in downstream analyses. To compute clonality, Shannon entropy was normalized by the log of the number of unique productive sequences and then subtracted from one. Fisher's exact test with Benjamini-Hochberg correction, at a threshold of adjusted p below 0.01, was used to find clones that differed between time points or between blood and tumor. Held by TCRdb, this immuneACCESS table contains in-frame sequences only and omits some clones. Under half of the omission traces to an unresolved V gene where checked; the cause of the rest is unknown. Clonal size and the V and J genes are those of that table, whereas D and trimming came from the DNA. This sample lists approximately 51,000 clones; about 86% were detected once. Together, the top ten hold 22% of the sample.

This receptor was identified in a man in his sixties with urothelial cancer. The chain links TRBV5-4 with TRBJ1-5; the D gene is perhaps TRBD1, from 6 matching bases. Sequenced here: PBMCs, sampled around atezolizumab (anti-PD-L1) treatment. The base sequence is TGTGCCAGCAGCCCCGGGGGGGCCAATCAGCCCCAGCATTTT. It translates to CASSPGGANQPQHF.